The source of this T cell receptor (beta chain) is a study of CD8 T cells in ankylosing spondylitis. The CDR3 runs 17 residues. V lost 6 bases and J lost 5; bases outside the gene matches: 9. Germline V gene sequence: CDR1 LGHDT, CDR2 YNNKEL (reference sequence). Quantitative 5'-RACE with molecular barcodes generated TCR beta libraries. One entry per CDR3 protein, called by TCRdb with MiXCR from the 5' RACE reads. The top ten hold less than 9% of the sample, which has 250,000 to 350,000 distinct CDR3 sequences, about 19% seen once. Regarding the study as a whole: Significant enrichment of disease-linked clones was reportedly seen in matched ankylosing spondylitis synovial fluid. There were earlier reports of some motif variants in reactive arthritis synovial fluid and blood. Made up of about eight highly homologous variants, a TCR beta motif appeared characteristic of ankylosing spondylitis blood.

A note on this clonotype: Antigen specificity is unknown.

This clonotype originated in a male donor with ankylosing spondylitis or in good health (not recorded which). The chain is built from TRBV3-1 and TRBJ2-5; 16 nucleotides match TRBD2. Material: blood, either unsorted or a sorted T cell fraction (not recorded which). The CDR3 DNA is TGTGCCAGCAGTCCCGGGACTAGCGGGGGGGCCCTGGAGACCCAGTACTTC. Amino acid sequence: CASSPGTSGGALETQYF.